This T cell receptor (beta chain) stems from a study of Graves' ophthalmopathy and Graves' hyperthyroidism. The TCR beta CDR3 regions underwent amplification from RNA transcripts. The library came from an HTBI-primed first-round RT-PCR and a second-round multiplex PCR. TCRdb passed the multiplex PCR reads through MiXCR, listing each CDR3 protein once. This table has about 370,000 distinct CDR3 sequences, about 15% appearing once. CDR3 size: 13 residues. Germline V gene sequence: CDR1 DFQATT, CDR2 SNEGSKA (reference sequence). The V end lost 4 bases, the J end lost 7 bases, and 14 bases lay between the germline ends. This clonotype came up many times.

The sample was peripheral blood. This TCR came from an adult woman with stable Graves' hyperthyroidism. V is TRBV20-1 and J is TRBJ1-5; possible D gene TRBD1, 5 bases. The CDR3 loop reads CSAKAVGEQPQHF. In DNA, the CDR3 is TGCAGTGCTAAGGCCGTGGGGGAACAGCCCCAGCATTTT.